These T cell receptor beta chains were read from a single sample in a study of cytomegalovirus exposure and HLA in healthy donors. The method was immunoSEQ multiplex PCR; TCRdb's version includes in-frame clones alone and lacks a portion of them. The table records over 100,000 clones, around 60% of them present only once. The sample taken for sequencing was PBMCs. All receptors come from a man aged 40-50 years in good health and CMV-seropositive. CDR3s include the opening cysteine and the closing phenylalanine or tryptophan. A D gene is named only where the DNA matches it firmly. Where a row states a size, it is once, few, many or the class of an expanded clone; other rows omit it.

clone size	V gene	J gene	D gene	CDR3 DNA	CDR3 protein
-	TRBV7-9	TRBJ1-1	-	TGTGCCAGCAGCTTGGGGCCAGGGATCATGAACACTGAAGCTTTCTTT	CASSLGPGIMNTEAFF
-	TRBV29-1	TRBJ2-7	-	TGCAGCGTCTCCGACATGGCCGGTGACGAGCAGTACTTC	CSVSDMAGDEQYF
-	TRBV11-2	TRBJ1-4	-	TGTGCCAGCAGCACCCTGTTTCAAGCAAAACTGTTTTTT	CASSTLFQAKLFF
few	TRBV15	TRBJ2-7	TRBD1	TGTGCCACCAGCAGAGGGGGGACAGGCTCCTACGAGCAGTACTTC	CATSRGGTGSYEQYF
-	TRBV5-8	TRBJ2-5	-	TGTGCCAGCAGCCGGGGATTGGGGGAGACCCAGTACTTC	CASSRGLGETQYF
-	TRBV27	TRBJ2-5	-	TGTGCCAGCAGCACCTCAAGTACTGAAGAGACCCAGTACTTC	CASSTSSTEETQYF
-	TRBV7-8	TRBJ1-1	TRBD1	TGTGCCAGCAGCGCCGGGACAGGGGCGGGGGAAGCTTTCTTT	CASSAGTGAGEAFF
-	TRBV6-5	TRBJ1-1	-	TGTGCCAGCACTTATGGCAGGGGAATGAACACTGAAGCTTTCTTT	CASTYGRGMNTEAFF
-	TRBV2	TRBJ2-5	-	TGTGCCAGCTGGAGAGCGGAGACCCAGTACTTC	CASWRAETQYF
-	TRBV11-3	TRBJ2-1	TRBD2	TGTGCCAGCAGCTTATCTGTAGCGGGGGGGAACGATGAGCAGTTCTTC	CASSLSVAGGNDEQFF
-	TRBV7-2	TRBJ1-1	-	TGTGCCAGCAGCTTCAAAGGTCGGGGTACTGAAGCTTTCTTT	CASSFKGRGTEAFF
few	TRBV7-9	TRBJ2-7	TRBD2	TGTGCCAGCAGCTCTGGGTGGGGTAGCGGGAGGGAGAGGTACGAGCAGTACTTC	CASSSGWGSGRERYEQYF
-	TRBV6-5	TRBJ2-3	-	TGTGCCAGCAGAATAGGAGAGGCTACGCAGTATTTT	CASRIGEATQYF
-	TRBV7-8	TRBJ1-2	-	TGTGCCAGCAGCTTAGGCAGGTTTAACTATGGCTACACCTTC	CASSLGRFNYGYTF
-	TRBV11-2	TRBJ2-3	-	TGTGCCAGCAGCAGCGAGGCGCTCACAGATACGCAGTATTTT	CASSSEALTDTQYF
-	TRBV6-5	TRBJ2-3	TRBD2	TGTGCCAGCACCAGGACTAGCGGGGAAGTAGATACGCAGTATTTT	CASTRTSGEVDTQYF
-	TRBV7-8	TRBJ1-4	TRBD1	TGTGCCAGCAGCTTATTACAGGGGGCAACTAATGAAAAACTGTTTTTT	CASSLLQGATNEKLFF
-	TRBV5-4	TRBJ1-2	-	TGTGCCAGCAGGACAGAGAACTATGGCTACACCTTC	CASRTENYGYTF
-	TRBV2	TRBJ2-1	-	TGTGCCATAACTGGAGACAATGAGCAGTTCTTC	CAITGDNEQFF
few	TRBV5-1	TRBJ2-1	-	TGCGCCAGCAGCTTGTATGGGGGAGGTAACTACAATGAGCAGTTCTTC	CASSLYGGGNYNEQFF
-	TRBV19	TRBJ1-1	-	TGTGCCAGTAGTATAGAGGCAGTTATGAACACTGAAGCTTTCTTT	CASSIEAVMNTEAFF
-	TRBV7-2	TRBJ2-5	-	TGTGCCAGCAGCTTCGGCGGGAAAGAGACCCAGTACTTC	CASSFGGKETQYF
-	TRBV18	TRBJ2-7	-	TGTGCCAGCTCACCTGACAGGAACTACGAGCAGTACTTC	CASSPDRNYEQYF
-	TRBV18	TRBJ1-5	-	TGTGCCAGCTCACCATTGTCGGGGGGTAATCAGCCCCAGCATTTT	CASSPLSGGNQPQHF
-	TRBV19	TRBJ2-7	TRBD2	TGTGCCAGTAGTATCGGGGGACTAGCCGGAAATTACGAGCAGTACTTC	CASSIGGLAGNYEQYF
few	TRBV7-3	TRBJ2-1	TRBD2	TGTGCCAGCAGCTTAGGGTCTAGCGGGTACAATGAGCAGTTCTTC	CASSLGSSGYNEQFF
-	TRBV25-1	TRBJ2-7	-	TGTGCCAGCAGTGAAGAGTGGTCTTACGAGCAGTACTTC	CASSEEWSYEQYF
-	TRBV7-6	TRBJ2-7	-	TGTGCCAGCAGCCAAACCGCAGTCGAGCAGTACTTC	CASSQTAVEQYF